This is a list of T cell receptor beta chains from one sample in a study of OX40 agonist ivuxolimab in advanced cancers. Profiled with immunoSEQ multiplex PCR; TCRdb holds only in-frame clones, not every one. The repertoire holds about 56,000 clones, with over 80% as singletons. The input for sequencing was CD4+ or CD8+ T cells sorted from blood, taken in a trial of the OX40 agonist ivuxolimab. These receptors were obtained from an adult with an advanced solid tumor such as melanoma, head and neck, liver or kidney cancer. Both conserved end residues are part of each CDR3. A D gene is named only where the DNA matches it firmly. Size tells how often a clone was seen (once, few, many) or the class of an expanded clone, and some rows leave it out.

>.|TRBJ1-1|.|TRBV6-5
TGTGCCAGCAGTTACCATGGTCAGCCTGAAGCTTTCTTT
CASSYHGQPEAFF
>.|TRBJ2-7|.|TRBV5-5
TGTGCCAGCAGCTCGCGGAGCTACGAGCAGTACTTC
CASSSRSYEQYF
>TRBD1|TRBJ2-3|.|TRBV9
TGTGCCAGCAGCTCCTGGGACAGGGCAAGGGCAGATACGCAGTATTTT
CASSSWDRARADTQYF
>.|TRBJ1-2|.|TRBV2
TGTGCCAGCGGAGGGGAATTAGACTATGGCTACACCTTC
CASGGELDYGYTF
>.|TRBJ1-5|.|TRBV2
TGTGCCAGCAGTGAATTAGGGTATAGCAATCAGCCCCAGCATTTT
CASSELGYSNQPQHF
>.|TRBJ1-5|.|TRBV19
TGTGCCAGTAGTATGCCGGGTCCTGGACACAATCAGCCCCAGCATTTT
CASSMPGPGHNQPQHF
>TRBD2|TRBJ2-7|.|TRBV14
TGTGCCAGCAGCCCTCCGGGACTAGCGGGAGGCGAGCAGTACTTC
CASSPPGLAGGEQYF
>TRBD1|TRBJ2-5|.|TRBV5-6
TGTGCCAGCAGCTGGCGGACAGGGGGAAAAGAGACCCAGTACTTC
CASSWRTGGKETQYF
>.|TRBJ1-5|.|TRBV6-1
TGTGCCAGCAGTGAAATGGGGGGGCAAAATCAGCCCCAGCATTTT
CASSEMGGQNQPQHF
>.|TRBJ1-1|.|TRBV29-1
TGCAGCGTTGAAGGTTGGCGAGAGAACACTGAAGCTTTCTTT
CSVEGWRENTEAFF
>.|TRBJ2-1|.|TRBV28
TGTGCCAGCAGTTTTAGTAGGACCTACAATGAGCAGTTCTTC
CASSFSRTYNEQFF
>.|TRBJ2-7|.|TRBV5-8
TGTGCCAGCAGCTTGGGAACAGCCACTCCTTCCTACGAGCAGTACTTC
CASSLGTATPSYEQYF
>.|TRBJ1-5|.|TRBV2
TGTGCCAGCAGTGGGACAACTAGCAATCAGCCCCAGCATTTT
CASSGTTSNQPQHF
>TRBD1|TRBJ2-4|.|TRBV2
TGTGCCAGCAGTGAAGGGACAGGGTTAGCCAAAAACATTCAGTACTTC
CASSEGTGLAKNIQYF
>.|TRBJ1-1|.|TRBV7-3
TGTGCCAGCAGCTTGGGGGGCCAGGGCACTGAAGCTTTCTTT
CASSLGGQGTEAFF
>.|TRBJ2-1|.|TRBV11-2
TGTGCCAGCAGCGTCAGGGGACCCCCCTACAATGAGCAGTTCTTC
CASSVRGPPYNEQFF
>.|TRBJ1-1|.|TRBV6-1
TGTGCCAGCAGTTCCAGCTGGGAGAACACTGAAGCTTTCTTT
CASSSSWENTEAFF
>TRBD1|TRBJ1-2|.|TRBV6-5
TGTGCCAGCAGTCCTGGGACAGCCCTTGGCTACACCTTC
CASSPGTALGYTF
>.|TRBJ2-7|.|TRBV6-1
TGTGCCAGCAGTGAAGGACGGACCTCCTACGAGCAGTACTTC
CASSEGRTSYEQYF
>.|TRBJ2-7|.|TRBV29-1
TGCAGCGCGCTCACAGGTATTAATGCCTACGAGCAGTACTTC
CSALTGINAYEQYF
>TRBD1|TRBJ1-2|once|TRBV18
TGTGCCAGCTCACCTTCGGGACAGAGATATGGCTACACCTTC
CASSPSGQRYGYTF
>TRBD2|TRBJ2-3|.|TRBV7-2
TGTGCCAGCAGCTTAGACTTGGGGGGGGGTACGCAGTATTTT
CASSLDLGGGTQYF
>.|TRBJ2-7|few|TRBV2
TGTGCCGGGGGCCGGGGGCGGGGCTACGAGCAGTACTTC
CAGGRGRGYEQYF
>TRBD1|TRBJ1-3|.|TRBV9
TGTGCCAGCAGCGTCGGTGGGACAGAGGGAAACACCATATATTTT
CASSVGGTEGNTIYF
>.|TRBJ2-7|.|TRBV2
TGTGCCAGCAGTGAGTCTGGGGTCTGGGGCGAGCAGTACTTC
CASSESGVWGEQYF
>TRBD1|TRBJ2-3|.|TRBV5-6
TGTGCCAGCAGCTCCTGGACAGGCCTTAGCACAGATACGCAGTATTTT
CASSSWTGLSTDTQYF
>.|TRBJ1-4|once|TRBV7-9
TGTGCCAGCAGCTTAGATGGGGGTTCAGATGAAAAACTGTTTTTT
CASSLDGGSDEKLFF
>.|TRBJ1-5|medium-sized|TRBV7-2
TGTGCCAGCAGCCGCTATAGCAATCAGCCCCAGCATTTT
CASSRYSNQPQHF
>.|TRBJ1-2|.|TRBV21-1
TGTGCCAGCACCCCAGGTCCCAGGACAGGTCCGTTCAGGGGGAGCTACACCTTC
CASTPGPRTGPFRGSYTF
>.|TRBJ2-7|.|TRBV5-4
TGTGCCAGCAGCTTGGTTGCAGGGGACGAGCAGTACTTC
CASSLVAGDEQYF
>.|TRBJ2-5|.|TRBV7-6
TGTGCCAGCAGCGTCGGGTTGGAGACCCAGTACTTC
CASSVGLETQYF
>.|TRBJ1-2|once|TRBV4-1
TGCGCCAGCAGCCAAGACCCAGGGACCTATGGCTACACCTTC
CASSQDPGTYGYTF
>TRBD2|TRBJ2-1|.|TRBV28
TGTGCCAGCAGTTCGGGACTAGCGGGGGTTAACAATGAGCAGTTCTTC
CASSSGLAGVNNEQFF
>.|TRBJ1-5|.|TRBV6-6
TGTGCCAGCAGTGGGGACACTAAAGATCAGCCCCAGCATTTT
CASSGDTKDQPQHF
>TRBD2|TRBJ2-7|.|TRBV28
TGTGCCAGCAGCCCCGCGGGGGGGAAAGCTTTCGAGCAGTACTTC
CASSPAGGKAFEQYF
>TRBD1|TRBJ1-5|.|TRBV6-5
TGTGCCAGCGGACAGGGTGATCAGCCCCAGCATTTT
CASGQGDQPQHF
>TRBD1|TRBJ1-6|.|TRBV5-6
TGTGCCAGCAGCTTGTTAGGAGCAGGGGGCGAATACTTT
CASSLLGAGGEYF
>TRBD2|TRBJ2-3|.|TRBV19
TGTGCCAGTACCACGGGACTAGCGGGACTCAGCACAGATACGCAGTATTTT
CASTTGLAGLSTDTQYF
>TRBD1|TRBJ1-1|.|TRBV11-2
TGTGCCAGCAGCACAGGGGTGAACACTGAAGCTTTCTTT
CASSTGVNTEAFF
>.|TRBJ1-5|.|TRBV5-5
TGTGCCAGCAGCTTGGCGGTTAGCAATCAGCCCCAGCATTTT
CASSLAVSNQPQHF
>.|TRBJ2-7|.|TRBV9
TGTGCCAGCAGCGTGACTGGAACAGGGTCCACCTACGAGCAGTACTTC
CASSVTGTGSTYEQYF
>.|TRBJ1-1|.|TRBV2
TGTGCCAGCAGTGAAGGGAATGAAGCTTTCTTT
CASSEGNEAFF
>.|TRBJ2-3|few|TRBV5-6
TGTGCCAGCAGCTCGACTGGGGGGGATACGCAGTATTTT
CASSSTGGDTQYF
>.|TRBJ1-2|.|TRBV15
TGTGCCACCAGCAGAGCAGGGAGTGGTAACTATGGCTACACCTTC
CATSRAGSGNYGYTF
>.|TRBJ2-2|.|TRBV5-6
TGTGCCAGCAGCTTGTGGGAATCCGGGGAGCTGTTTTTT
CASSLWESGELFF
>TRBD2|TRBJ2-7|.|TRBV11-2
TGTGCCAGCAGCTCCCGGACTAGCATTTACGAGCAGTACTTC
CASSSRTSIYEQYF
>.|TRBJ1-2|.|TRBV28
TGTGCCAGCAGTTCCGACAGCAATCTCTATGGCTACACCTTC
CASSSDSNLYGYTF
>TRBD1|TRBJ1-4|.|TRBV10-3
TGTGCCATCAGTGCAGGGGGGCAAGGCGAAAAACTGTTTTTT
CAISAGGQGEKLFF